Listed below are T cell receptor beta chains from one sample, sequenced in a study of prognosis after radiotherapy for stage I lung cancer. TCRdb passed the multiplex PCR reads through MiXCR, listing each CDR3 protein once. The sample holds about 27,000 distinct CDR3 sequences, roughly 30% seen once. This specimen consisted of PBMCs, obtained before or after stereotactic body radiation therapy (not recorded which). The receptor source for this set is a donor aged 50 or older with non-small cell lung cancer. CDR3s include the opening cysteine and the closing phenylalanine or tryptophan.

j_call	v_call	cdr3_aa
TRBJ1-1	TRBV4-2	CASSQDGTGITEAFF
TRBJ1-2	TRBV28	CASSPRMGWNSGYTF
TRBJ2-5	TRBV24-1	CATSDSRTLQETQYF
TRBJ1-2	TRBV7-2	CASSLVRGSRYGYTF
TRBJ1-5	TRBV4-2	CASSQEATGTNQPQHF
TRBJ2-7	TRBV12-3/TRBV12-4	CASSRTGGEQYF
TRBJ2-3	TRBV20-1	CSARLVNRTGATDTQYF
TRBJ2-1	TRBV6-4	CASSDGTSGNEQFF
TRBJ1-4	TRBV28	CASRRRNTVFF
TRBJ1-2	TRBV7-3	CASSLIPGNYGYTF
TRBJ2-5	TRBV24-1	CATSPSGQIEQETQYF
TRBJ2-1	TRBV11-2	CASSLLSPGADSEQFF
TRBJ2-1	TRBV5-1	CASSHQLGALHNEQFF
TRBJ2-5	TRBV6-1	CASRFSGGPQETQYF
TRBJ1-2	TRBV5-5	CASNPGPFYGYTF
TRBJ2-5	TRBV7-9	CASSKGGGRETQYF
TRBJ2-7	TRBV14	CASSQDRVQSYEQYF
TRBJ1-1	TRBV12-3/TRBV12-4	CASRHGFAEAFF
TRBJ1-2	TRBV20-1	CSARETGGYGYTF
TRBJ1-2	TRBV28	CASSLFGGADSVGGYTF
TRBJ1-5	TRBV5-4	CASSLDINQPQHF
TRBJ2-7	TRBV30	CAWSLPGQGRYEQYF
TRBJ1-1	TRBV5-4	CASSDGQGAQVAEAFF
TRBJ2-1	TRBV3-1	CASRRGLGYEQFF
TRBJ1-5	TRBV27	CASSTFSGNQPQHF
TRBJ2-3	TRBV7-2	CASSLMGGTDTQYF